The source of this TCR beta chain is a study of blood T cells in healthy people across ages. A second PCR, run for roughly 7 to 12 cycles, used a sample-barcoded 5' primer plus a J-beta primer mix. TCRdb reanalysed the 5' RACE reads using MiXCR and keeps one entry per CDR3 protein. The data contain around 1,800,000 distinct CDR3 sequences, more than 35% of them singletons. Germline lookup yields CDR1 SGDLS and CDR2 YYNGEE. This CDR3 has 15 amino acids. Trimming took off 3 bases at V and 1 base at J, with 11 bases between the two ends. This clonotype was observed a few times. J is TRBJ2-4 and V is TRBV9; possible D gene TRBD2, 5 bases. This TCR derives from a human donor in good health. The sample taken for sequencing was blood. CDR3 amino acids: CASSGWRAAKNIQYF. Written as DNA, the CDR3 is TGTGCCAGCAGCGGATGGCGGGCGGCCAAAAACATTCAGTACTTC. The entire variable domain, with the rest obtained from reference TRBV9 and TRBJ2-4, is as follows: DSGVTQTPKHLITATGQRVTLRCSPRSGDLSVYWYQQSLDQGLQFLIQYYNGEERAKGNILERFSAQQFPDLHSELNLSSLELGDSALYFCASSGWRAAKNIQYFGAGTRLSVL.